This T cell receptor beta chain was documented in a study of shared clonotypes between healthy human individuals. The naive CD8 fraction comprised CD45RO-negative cells positively selected for CCR7 and excluded terminally differentiated effector memory CD45RA+ cells. About this clone: Other DNA sequences in the sample encode the same CDR3.

Sequenced by immunoSEQ multiplex PCR; TCRdb stores in-frame clones only, minus some. Among 1.5 million to 2.5 million clones listed, approximately 95% were seen once. The sequenced sample consisted of naive CD8+ T cells sorted from blood. This TCR was sampled from a man younger than 35 in good health.

The CDR3 coding sequence is TGTGCCAGCAGTTTAGCGGGGGGAAACACTGAAGCTTTCTTT. Protein product: CASSLAGGNTEAFF. The V call is TRBV27, the J call TRBJ1-1; D might be TRBD1 (5 bases). Germline V gene sequence: CDR1 MNHEY, CDR2 SMNVEV (reference sequence). The CDR3 has 14 amino acids. Trimming pared 2 bases from V and 2 bases from J, leaving 9 bases between.